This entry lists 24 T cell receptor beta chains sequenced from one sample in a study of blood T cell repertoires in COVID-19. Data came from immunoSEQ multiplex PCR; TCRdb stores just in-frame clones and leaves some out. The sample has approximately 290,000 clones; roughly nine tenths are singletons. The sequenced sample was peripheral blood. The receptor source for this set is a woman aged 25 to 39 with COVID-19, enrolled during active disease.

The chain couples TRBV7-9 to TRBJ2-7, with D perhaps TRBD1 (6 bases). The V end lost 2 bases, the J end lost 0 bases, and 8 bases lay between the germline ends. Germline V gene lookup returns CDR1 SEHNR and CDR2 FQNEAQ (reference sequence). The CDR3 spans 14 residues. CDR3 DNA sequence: TGTGCCAGCAGCTTAACAGGGCCCTCCTACGAGCAGTACTTC. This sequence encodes CASSLTGPSYEQYF.

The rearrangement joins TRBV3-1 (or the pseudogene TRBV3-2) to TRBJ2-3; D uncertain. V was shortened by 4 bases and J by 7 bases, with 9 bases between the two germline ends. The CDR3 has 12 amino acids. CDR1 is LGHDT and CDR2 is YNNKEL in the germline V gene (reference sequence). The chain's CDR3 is CASSPSGNTQYF. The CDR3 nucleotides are TGTGCCAGCAGCCCATCCGGTAATACGCAGTATTTT.

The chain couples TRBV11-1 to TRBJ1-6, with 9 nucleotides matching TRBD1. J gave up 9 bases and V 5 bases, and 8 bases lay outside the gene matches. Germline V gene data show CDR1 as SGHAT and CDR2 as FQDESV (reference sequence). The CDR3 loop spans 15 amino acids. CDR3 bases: TGTGCCAGCAGCCCCAGGACAGGGGAAGGTTCACCCCTCCACTTT. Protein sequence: CASSPRTGEGSPLHF.

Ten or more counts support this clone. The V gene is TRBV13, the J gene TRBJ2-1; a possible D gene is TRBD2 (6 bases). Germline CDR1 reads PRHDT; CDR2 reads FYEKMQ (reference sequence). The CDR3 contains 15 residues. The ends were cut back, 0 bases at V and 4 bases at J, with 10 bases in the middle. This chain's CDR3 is CASSLGDYTYNEQFF. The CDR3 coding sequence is TGTGCCAGCAGCTTAGGGGACTACACTTACAATGAGCAGTTCTTC. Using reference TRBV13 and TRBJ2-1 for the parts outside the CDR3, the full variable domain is AAGVIQSPRHLIKEKRETATLKCYPIPRHDTVYWYQQGPGQDPQFLISFYEKMQSDKGSIPDRFSAQQFSDYHSELNMSSLELGDSALYFCASSLGDYTYNEQFFGPGTRLTVL.

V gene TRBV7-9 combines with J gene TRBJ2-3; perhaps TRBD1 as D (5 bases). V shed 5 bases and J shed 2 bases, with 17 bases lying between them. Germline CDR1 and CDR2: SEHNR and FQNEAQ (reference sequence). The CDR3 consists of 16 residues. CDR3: CASSQIPIGATDTQYF. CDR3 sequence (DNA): TGTGCCAGCAGCCAAATCCCGATAGGGGCCACAGATACGCAGTATTTT. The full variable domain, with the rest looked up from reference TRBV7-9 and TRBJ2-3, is DTGVSQNPRHKITKRGQNVTFRCDPISEHNRLYWYRQTLGQGPEFLTYFQNEAQLEKSRLLSDRFSAERPKGSFSTLEIQRTEQGDSAMYLCASSQIPIGATDTQYFGPGTRLTVL.

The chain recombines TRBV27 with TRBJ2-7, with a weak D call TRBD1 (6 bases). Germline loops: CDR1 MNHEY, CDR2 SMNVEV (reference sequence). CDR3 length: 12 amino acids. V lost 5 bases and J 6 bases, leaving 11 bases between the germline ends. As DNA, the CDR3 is TGTGCCAGCAGTCACGGGACACGCGAGCAGTACTTC. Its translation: CASSHGTREQYF.

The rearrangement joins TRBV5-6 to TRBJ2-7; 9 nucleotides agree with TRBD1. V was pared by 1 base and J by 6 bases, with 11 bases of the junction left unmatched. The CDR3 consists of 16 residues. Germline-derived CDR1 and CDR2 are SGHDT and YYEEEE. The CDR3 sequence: CASSLSGTGIMSEQYF. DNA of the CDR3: TGTGCCAGCAGCTTGTCAGGGACAGGGATTATGAGCGAGCAGTACTTC.

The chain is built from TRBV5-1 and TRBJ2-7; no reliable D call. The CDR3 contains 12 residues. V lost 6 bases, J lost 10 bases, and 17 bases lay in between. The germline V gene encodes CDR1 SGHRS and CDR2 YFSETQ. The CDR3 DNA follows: TGCGCCAGCACGTCTGAGACCGGCGGACAGTACTTC. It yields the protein CASTSETGGQYF. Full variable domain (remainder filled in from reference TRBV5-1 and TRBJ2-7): KAGVTQTPRYLIKTRGQQVTLSCSPISGHRSVSWYQQTPGQGLQFLFEYFSETQRNKGNFPGRFSGRQFSNSRSEMNVSTLELGDSALYLCASTSETGGQYFGPGTRLTVT.

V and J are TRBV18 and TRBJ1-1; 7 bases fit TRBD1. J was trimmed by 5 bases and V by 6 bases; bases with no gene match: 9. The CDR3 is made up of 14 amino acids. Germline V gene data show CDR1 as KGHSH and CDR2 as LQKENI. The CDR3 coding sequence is TGTGCCAGCTCCCAGACAGGGACCGGTACTGAAGCTTTCTTT. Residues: CASSQTGTGTEAFF.

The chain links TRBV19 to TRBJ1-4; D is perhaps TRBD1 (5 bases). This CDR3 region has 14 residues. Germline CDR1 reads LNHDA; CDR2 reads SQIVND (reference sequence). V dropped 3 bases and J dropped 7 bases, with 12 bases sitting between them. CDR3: CASSISGSGEKLFF. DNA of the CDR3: TGTGCCAGTAGTATTTCAGGGTCGGGTGAAAAACTGTTTTTT.

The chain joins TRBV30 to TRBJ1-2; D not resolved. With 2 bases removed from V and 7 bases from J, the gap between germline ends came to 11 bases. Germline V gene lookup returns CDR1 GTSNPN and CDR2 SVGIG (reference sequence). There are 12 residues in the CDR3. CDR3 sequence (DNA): TGTGCCTGGAGTTGGGTTCGGGGTGGCTACACCTTC. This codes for CAWSWVRGGYTF. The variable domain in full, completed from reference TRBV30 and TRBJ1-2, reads SQTIHQWPATLVQPVGSPLSLECTVEGTSNPNLYWYRQAAGRGLQLLFYSVGIGQISSEVPQNLSASRPQDRQFILSSKKLLLSDSGFYLCAWSWVRGGYTFGSGTRLTVV.

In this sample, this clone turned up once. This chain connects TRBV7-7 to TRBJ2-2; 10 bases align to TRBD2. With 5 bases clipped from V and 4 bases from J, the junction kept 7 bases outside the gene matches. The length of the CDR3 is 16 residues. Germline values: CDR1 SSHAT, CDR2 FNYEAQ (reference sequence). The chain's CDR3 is CASSASAGGSTGELFF. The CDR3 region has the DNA TGTGCCAGCAGCGCATCAGCGGGAGGGAGCACCGGGGAGCTGTTTTTT.

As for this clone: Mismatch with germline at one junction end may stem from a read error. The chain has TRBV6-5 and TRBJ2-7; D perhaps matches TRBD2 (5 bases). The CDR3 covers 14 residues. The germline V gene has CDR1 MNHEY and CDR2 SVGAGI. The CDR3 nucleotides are TGTGCCAGCAGTGACTCTGGGAGCTCCTACGAGCAGTACTTC. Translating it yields CASSDSGSSYEQYF.

The CDR3: CASSGRTGQNTEAFF. For the CDR3, the DNA is TGTGCCAGCAGCGGAAGGACAGGCCAGAACACTGAAGCTTTCTTT. V is TRBV5-4 and J is TRBJ1-1, with 7 bases matching TRBD1. Per germline, CDR1 SGHNT and CDR2 YYREEE (reference sequence). The CDR3 covers 15 residues. V lost 4 bases and J lost 1; bases outside the gene matches: 7.

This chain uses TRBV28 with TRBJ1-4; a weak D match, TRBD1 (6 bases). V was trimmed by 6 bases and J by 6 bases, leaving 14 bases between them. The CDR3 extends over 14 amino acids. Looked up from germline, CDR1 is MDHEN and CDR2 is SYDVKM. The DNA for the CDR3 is TGTGCCAGCAGCCCCGGACAGCCCGATGAAAAACTGTTTTTT. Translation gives CASSPGQPDEKLFF.

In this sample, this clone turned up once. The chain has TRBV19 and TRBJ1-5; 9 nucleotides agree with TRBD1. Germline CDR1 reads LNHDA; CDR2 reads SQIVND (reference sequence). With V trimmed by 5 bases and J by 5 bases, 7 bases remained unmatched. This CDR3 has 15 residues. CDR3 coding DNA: TGTGCCAGTAGTGTTGGGACAGGGTCGTATCAGCCCCAGCATTTT. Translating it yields CASSVGTGSYQPQHF.

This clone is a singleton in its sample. CDR3 loop: CASSTWTSGRSYNEQFF. The CDR3 region has the DNA TGTGCCAGCAGCACTTGGACTAGCGGGAGGTCCTACAATGAGCAGTTCTTC. This chain links TRBV9 with TRBJ2-1; the match to TRBD2 covers 14 bases. V gave up 4 bases and J gave up 1 base; unmatched junction bases: 4. The CDR3 extends over 17 amino acids. Germline V gene data show CDR1 as SGDLS and CDR2 as YYNGEE.

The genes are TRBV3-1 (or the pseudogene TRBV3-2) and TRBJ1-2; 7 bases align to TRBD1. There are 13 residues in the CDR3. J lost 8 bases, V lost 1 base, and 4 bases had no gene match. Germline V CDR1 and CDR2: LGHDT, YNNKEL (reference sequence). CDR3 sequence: CASSQAGGSGYTF. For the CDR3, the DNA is TGTGCCAGCAGCCAAGCAGGGGGGTCGGGCTACACCTTC.

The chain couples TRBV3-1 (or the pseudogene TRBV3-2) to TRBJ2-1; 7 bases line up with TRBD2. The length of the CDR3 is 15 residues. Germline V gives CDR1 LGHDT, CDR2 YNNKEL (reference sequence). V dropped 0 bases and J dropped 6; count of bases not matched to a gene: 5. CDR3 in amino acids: CASSQDWASGNEQFF. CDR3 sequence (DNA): TGTGCCAGCAGCCAAGATTGGGCTAGCGGCAATGAGCAGTTCTTC.

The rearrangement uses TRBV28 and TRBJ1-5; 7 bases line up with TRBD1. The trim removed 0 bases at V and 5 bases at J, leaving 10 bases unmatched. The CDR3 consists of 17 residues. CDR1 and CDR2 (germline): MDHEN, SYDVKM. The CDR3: CASSLWKGGPPDQPQHF. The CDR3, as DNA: TGTGCCAGCAGTTTATGGAAAGGGGGCCCTCCCGATCAGCCCCAGCATTTT. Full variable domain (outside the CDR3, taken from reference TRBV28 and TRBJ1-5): DVKVTQSSRYLVKRTGEKVFLECVQDMDHENMFWYRQDPGLGLRLIYFSYDVKMKEKGDIPEGYSVSREKKERFSLILESASTNQTSMYLCASSLWKGGPPDQPQHFGDGTRLSIL.

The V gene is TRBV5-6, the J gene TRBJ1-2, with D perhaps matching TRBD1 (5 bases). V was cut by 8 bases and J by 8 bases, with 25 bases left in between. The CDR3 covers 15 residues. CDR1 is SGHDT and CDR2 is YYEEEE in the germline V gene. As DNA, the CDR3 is TGTGCCAGTCTCCCACTCAACAGGACCTCTTACGGCTACACCTTC. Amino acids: CASLPLNRTSYGYTF.

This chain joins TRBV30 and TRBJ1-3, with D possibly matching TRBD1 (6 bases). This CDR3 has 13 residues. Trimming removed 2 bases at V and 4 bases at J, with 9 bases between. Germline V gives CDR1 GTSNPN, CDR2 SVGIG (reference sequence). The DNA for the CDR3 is TGTGCCTGGAGTAATACAGGGGGAAACACCATATATTTT. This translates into CAWSNTGGNTIYF.

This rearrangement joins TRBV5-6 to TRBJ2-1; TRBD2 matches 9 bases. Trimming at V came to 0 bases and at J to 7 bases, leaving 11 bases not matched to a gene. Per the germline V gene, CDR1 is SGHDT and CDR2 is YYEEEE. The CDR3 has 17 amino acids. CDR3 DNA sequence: TGTGCCAGCAGCTTGGTGTTAGCGGGAGTCTTAGAAAATGAGCAGTTCTTC. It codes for CASSLVLAGVLENEQFF.

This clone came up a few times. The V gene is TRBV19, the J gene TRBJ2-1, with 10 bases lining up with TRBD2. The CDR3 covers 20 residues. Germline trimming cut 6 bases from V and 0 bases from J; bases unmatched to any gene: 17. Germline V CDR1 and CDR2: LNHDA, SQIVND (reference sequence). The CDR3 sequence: CASRANLGTSAIFSYNEQFF. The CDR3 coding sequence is TGTGCCAGTAGGGCGAATCTCGGGACTAGCGCGATTTTCTCCTACAATGAGCAGTTCTTC.